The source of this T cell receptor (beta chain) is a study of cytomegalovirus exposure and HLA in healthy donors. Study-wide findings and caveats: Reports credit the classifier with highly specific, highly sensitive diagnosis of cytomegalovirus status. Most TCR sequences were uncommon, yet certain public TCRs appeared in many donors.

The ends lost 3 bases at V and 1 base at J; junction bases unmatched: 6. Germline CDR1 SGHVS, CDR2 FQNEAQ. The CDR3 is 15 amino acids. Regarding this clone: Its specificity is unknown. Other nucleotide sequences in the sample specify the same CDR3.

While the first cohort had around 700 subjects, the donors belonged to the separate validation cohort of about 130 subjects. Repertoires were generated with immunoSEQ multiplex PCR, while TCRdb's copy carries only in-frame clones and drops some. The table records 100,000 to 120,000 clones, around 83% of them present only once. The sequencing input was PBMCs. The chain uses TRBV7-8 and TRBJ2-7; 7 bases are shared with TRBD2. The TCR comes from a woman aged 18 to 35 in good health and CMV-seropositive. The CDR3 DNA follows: TGTGCCAGCAGCTTTAGCGGGCGTGGGTCCTACGAGCAGTACTTC. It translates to CASSFSGRGSYEQYF.